The rows below give T cell receptor beta chains drawn from one sample of a study of shared clonotypes between healthy human individuals. The repertoire was sequenced with immunoSEQ multiplex PCR; TCRdb's copy has only in-frame clones and lacks some. The repertoire has 600,000 or so clones, roughly 95% of them found once; the top ten carry about 0.11%. The sequencing input was naive CD8+ T cells sorted from blood. The receptors come from a woman aged 30 to 39 in good health. Both conserved end residues are part of each CDR3. D genes are given only for firm matches. Clone size is given for some rows only: seen once, a few or many times, or a class if the clone is expanded.

d_gene | j_gene | abundance | v_gene | CDR3nt | CDR3aa
TRBD2 | TRBJ2-7 | - | TRBV5-6 | TGTGCCAGCAGCTGGGCTAGCGGGATAAACGAGCAGTACTTC | CASSWASGINEQYF
- | TRBJ2-7 | - | TRBV5-6 | TGTGCCAGCAGCTTGGCCCTGGCAGGGATAGGGGAGCAGTACTTC | CASSLALAGIGEQYF
TRBD2 | TRBJ2-7 | - | TRBV28 | TGTGCCAGCAGTTTAAGACTAGCGGTAGCCTACGAGCAGTACTTC | CASSLRLAVAYEQYF
- | TRBJ2-1 | once | TRBV2 | TGTGCCAGCAGTGGCGACAGCTACAATGAGCAGTTCTTC | CASSGDSYNEQFF
- | TRBJ2-1 | - | TRBV9 | TGTGCCAGCAGCGCCGAAATTGCCTACAATGAGCAGTTCTTC | CASSAEIAYNEQFF
TRBD2 | TRBJ2-2 | once | TRBV5-6 | TGTGCCAGCAGCTATGGTAGCGGGAGCCCTGGGACCGGGGAGCTGTTTTTT | CASSYGSGSPGTGELFF
- | TRBJ2-7 | - | TRBV7-3 | TGTGCCAGCAGCTTAACAGGGGGGAACGGCGAGCAGTACTTC | CASSLTGGNGEQYF
- | TRBJ2-5 | - | TRBV28 | TGTGCCAGCAGTTATTATGGGGAGGCGGAAGAGACCCAGTACTTC | CASSYYGEAEETQYF
- | TRBJ1-5 | few | TRBV28 | TGTGCCAGCAGTCGGGACCGAAGGAATCAGCCCCAGCATTTT | CASSRDRRNQPQHF
TRBD2 | TRBJ2-1 | - | TRBV11-1 | TGTGCCAGCAGTTATAGCGGGAGCGGGGATGAGCAGTTCTTC | CASSYSGSGDEQFF
- | TRBJ2-7 | - | TRBV5-5 | TGTGCCAGCAGCTTGGGCCGGGACGGTACCTACGAGCAGTACTTC | CASSLGRDGTYEQYF
TRBD2 | TRBJ2-7 | - | TRBV28 | TGTGCCAGCAGGGGGGCGGGACTAGGCGACGAGCAGTACTTC | CASRGAGLGDEQYF
- | TRBJ1-1 | - | TRBV27 | TGTGCCAGCAGTGCCCGAGAGGCCCCGGGGTTCACTGAAGCTTTCTTT | CASSAREAPGFTEAFF
- | TRBJ2-7 | once | TRBV5-4 | TGTGCCAGCAGCTTGAACCGGGACGAGCAGTACTTC | CASSLNRDEQYF
TRBD1 | TRBJ1-6 | - | TRBV7-9 | TGTGCCAGCAGCTTCACAGGGGGCAACGATTCACCCCTCCACTTT | CASSFTGGNDSPLHF
- | TRBJ2-7 | - | TRBV19 | TGTGCCAGTAGTAGGCCGTGCGAGCAGTACTTC | CASSRPCEQYF
- | TRBJ1-1 | - | TRBV15 | TGTGCCACCAGCAAGAGGGCAGGATGGAACACTGAAGCTTTCTTT | CATSKRAGWNTEAFF
- | TRBJ2-3 | few | TRBV4-1 | TGCGCCAGCAGCCAAGGAGATACGCAGTATTTT | CASSQGDTQYF
TRBD2 | TRBJ2-2 | - | TRBV5-6 | TGTGCCAGCAGCATAGGACTAGCGGGAGTTTCCGGGGAGCTGTTTTTT | CASSIGLAGVSGELFF
TRBD1 | TRBJ2-3 | once | TRBV19 | TGTGCCAGTACCGACCGGGACAGGGGCACAGATACGCAGTATTTT | CASTDRDRGTDTQYF
- | TRBJ2-2 | - | TRBV5-1 | TGCGCCAGCAGGCAAATAGGGGCGGACACCGGGGAGCTGTTTTTT | CASRQIGADTGELFF
- | TRBJ2-7 | - | TRBV28 | TGTGCCAGCAGTTTCCCTCTTTACGAGCAGTACTTC | CASSFPLYEQYF
- | TRBJ1-1 | - | TRBV6-6 | TGTGCCAGCAGTTACTCGGGCGGGACGAGGAACACTGAAGCTTTCTTT | CASSYSGGTRNTEAFF
- | TRBJ2-7 | - | TRBV7-8 | TGTGCCAGCAGCCCAGGTCGAGGACGAAGCTCCTACGAGCAGTACTTC | CASSPGRGRSSYEQYF
TRBD1 | TRBJ1-1 | once | TRBV2 | TGTGCCAGCAGTGGAACCACAGGGGGCACTGAAGCTTTCTTT | CASSGTTGGTEAFF
- | TRBJ2-1 | - | TRBV2 | TGTGCCAGCACCTCCTCTTTCGTCGATGAGCAGTTCTTC | CASTSSFVDEQFF
TRBD2 | TRBJ2-6 | - | TRBV6-5 | TGTGCCAGCCTCGGGGGGACTGGGGCCAACGTCCTGACTTTC | CASLGGTGANVLTF
TRBD1 | TRBJ2-7 | - | TRBV19 | TGTGCCAGTAGCCCGGGACAGGGACCTTTCTACGAGCAGTACTTC | CASSPGQGPFYEQYF
TRBD1 | TRBJ2-7 | - | TRBV6-5 | TGTGCCAGCAGTTACTCCGGCTCGGGACAGGACTACGAGCAGTACTTC | CASSYSGSGQDYEQYF
- | TRBJ2-7 | - | TRBV6-6 | TGTGCCAGCAGTTACTCGACCACTTACGAGCAGTACTTC | CASSYSTTYEQYF
- | TRBJ2-7 | - | TRBV6-1 | TGTGCCAGCAGACAAGCCTACGAGCAGTACTTC | CASRQAYEQYF
TRBD2 | TRBJ2-1 | - | TRBV27 | TGTGCCAGCAGTCCTTTAGCGGGAGGGCCGGGCTACAATGAGCAGTTCTTC | CASSPLAGGPGYNEQFF
- | TRBJ1-5 | - | TRBV15 | TGTGCCACCAGCAGAGATTCTAGCTTCCAGCCCCAGCATTTT | CATSRDSSFQPQHF
- | TRBJ1-2 | - | TRBV27 | TGTGCCAGCAGTTTTGCCAGAAATAACTATGGCTACACCTTC | CASSFARNNYGYTF
- | TRBJ1-1 | - | TRBV5-6 | TGTGCCAGCAGCTTGGCAGGGGAAGGTTTCTTT | CASSLAGEGFF
- | TRBJ2-1 | - | TRBV7-9 | TGTGCCAGCAGCTTGGGGACCGTGGGAATTTACAATGAGCAGTTCTTC | CASSLGTVGIYNEQFF